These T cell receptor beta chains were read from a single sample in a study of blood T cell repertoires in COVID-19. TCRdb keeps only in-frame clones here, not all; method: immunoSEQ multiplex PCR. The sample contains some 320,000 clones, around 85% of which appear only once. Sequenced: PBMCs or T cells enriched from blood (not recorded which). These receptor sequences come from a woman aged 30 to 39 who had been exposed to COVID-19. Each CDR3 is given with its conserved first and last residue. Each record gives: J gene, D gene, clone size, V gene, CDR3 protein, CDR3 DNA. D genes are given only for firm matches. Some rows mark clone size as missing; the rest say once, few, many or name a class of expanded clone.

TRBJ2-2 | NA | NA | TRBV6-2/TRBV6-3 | CASSPQLGGRTGELFF | TGTGCCAGCAGTCCCCAGTTAGGAGGGAGAACAGGGGAGCTGTTTTTT
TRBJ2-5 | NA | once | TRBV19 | CASSTPERETQYF | TGTGCCAGTAGTACCCCGGAGAGGGAGACCCAGTACTTC
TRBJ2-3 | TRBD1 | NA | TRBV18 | CASSPDAGTGFKGTDTQYF | TGTGCCAGCTCACCGGACGCCGGGACAGGGTTTAAAGGCACAGATACGCAGTATTTT
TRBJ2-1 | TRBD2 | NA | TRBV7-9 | CASSLLAGAGEQFF | TGTGCCAGCAGTTTACTAGCGGGAGCAGGTGAGCAGTTCTTC
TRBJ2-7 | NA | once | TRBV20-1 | CSASIHAGSYEQYF | TGCAGTGCTAGTATCCACGCGGGAAGCTACGAGCAGTACTTC
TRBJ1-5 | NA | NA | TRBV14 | CASSQAWFVEARTKSNQPQHF | TGTGCCAGCAGCCAAGCCTGGTTCGTGGAGGCCCGCACTAAAAGCAATCAGCCCCAGCATTTT
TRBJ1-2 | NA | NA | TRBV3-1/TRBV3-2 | CASSQGAPGPALNYGYTF | TGTGCCAGCAGCCAAGGGGCCCCCGGTCCTGCCCTAAACTATGGCTACACCTTC
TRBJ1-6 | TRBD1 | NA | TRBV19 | CASKPGGGGSPLHF | TGTGCCAGTAAACCAGGGGGCGGGGGATCACCCCTCCACTTT
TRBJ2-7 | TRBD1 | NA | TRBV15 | CATSRDPRTGGYEQYF | TGTGCCACCAGCAGAGACCCCCGGACAGGGGGCTACGAGCAGTACTTC
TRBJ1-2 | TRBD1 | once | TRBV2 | CASVPGQGSEGYTF | TGTGCCAGCGTCCCGGGACAGGGATCGGAAGGCTACACCTTC
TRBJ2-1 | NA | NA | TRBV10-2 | CATRWGDNEQFF | TGCGCCACCCGGTGGGGGGACAATGAGCAGTTCTTC
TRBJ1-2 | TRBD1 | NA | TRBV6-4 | CASSDDRGLRYGYTF | TGTGCCAGCAGTGACGACAGGGGGCTGCGCTATGGCTACACCTTC
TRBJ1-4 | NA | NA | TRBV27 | CASSISWGRANEKLFF | TGTGCCAGCAGTATCTCCTGGGGGAGGGCAAATGAAAAACTGTTTTTT
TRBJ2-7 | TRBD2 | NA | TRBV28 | CASRPGTSLYEQYF | TGTGCCAGCAGGCCCGGGACTAGTCTTTACGAGCAGTACTTC
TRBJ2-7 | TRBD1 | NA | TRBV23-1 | CASSTGQGFPYEQYF | TGCGCCAGCAGTACGGGACAGGGGTTCCCCTACGAGCAGTACTTC
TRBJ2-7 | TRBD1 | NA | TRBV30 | CAWTTYRDRGTYEQYF | TGTGCCTGGACGACTTACCGGGACAGGGGAACCTACGAGCAGTACTTC
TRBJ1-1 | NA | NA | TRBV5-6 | CASSFTRDTEAFF | TGTGCCAGCAGCTTTACTAGGGACACTGAAGCTTTCTTT
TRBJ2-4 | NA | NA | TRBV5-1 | CAVLSELAKNIQYF | TGCGCCGTATTATCTGAGTTAGCCAAAAACATTCAGTACTTC
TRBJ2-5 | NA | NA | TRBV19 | CASSIDIQETQYF | TGTGCCAGTAGTATAGACATCCAAGAGACCCAGTACTTC
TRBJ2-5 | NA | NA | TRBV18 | CASSPLQRRQETQYF | TGTGCCAGCTCTCCCCTACAACGGAGACAAGAGACCCAGTACTTC
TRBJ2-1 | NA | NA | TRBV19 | CASSFAGIPGDEQFF | TGTGCCAGTAGCTTTGCGGGAATCCCGGGGGATGAGCAGTTCTTC
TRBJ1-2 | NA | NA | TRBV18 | CASSTTTENYTF | TGTGCCAGCTCAACTACGACAGAAAATTACACCTTC
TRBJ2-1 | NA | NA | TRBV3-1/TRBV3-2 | CASSQDLGDWNEQFF | TGTGCCAGCAGCCAAGATCTGGGGGACTGGAATGAGCAGTTCTTC
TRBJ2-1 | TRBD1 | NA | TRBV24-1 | CATRGTGQNNEQFF | TGTGCCACCAGAGGGACAGGACAAAACAATGAGCAGTTCTTC
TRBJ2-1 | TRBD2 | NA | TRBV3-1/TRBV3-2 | CASGTSGRNEQFF | TGTGCCAGCGGGACTAGCGGGAGGAATGAGCAGTTCTTC
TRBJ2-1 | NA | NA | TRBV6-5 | CASRSTSYNEQFF | TGTGCCAGCAGGTCGACATCCTACAATGAGCAGTTCTTC
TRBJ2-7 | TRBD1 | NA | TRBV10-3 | CAISGGTVLSYEQYF | TGTGCCATCAGTGGAGGGACAGTTCTCTCCTACGAGCAGTACTTC
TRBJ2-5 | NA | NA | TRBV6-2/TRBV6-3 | CASSQTETQYF | TGTGCCAGCAGCCAAACTGAGACCCAGTACTTC
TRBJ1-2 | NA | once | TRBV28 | CASSSEDSRGYTF | TGTGCCAGCAGTTCCGAGGACAGTCGAGGCTACACCTTC
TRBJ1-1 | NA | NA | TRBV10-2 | CASSLGQLNTEAFF | TGCGCCAGCAGCCTAGGACAGTTGAACACTGAAGCTTTCTTT
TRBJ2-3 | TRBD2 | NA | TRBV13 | CASSFKGTSGRSDTQYF | TGTGCCAGCAGCTTTAAAGGGACTAGCGGGAGATCAGATACGCAGTATTTT
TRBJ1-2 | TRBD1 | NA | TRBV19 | CASSIKGQQNSSNYGYTF | TGTGCCAGTAGTATAAAGGGACAGCAAAACTCCTCTAACTATGGCTACACCTTC
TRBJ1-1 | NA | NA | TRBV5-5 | CASSDSVGGQAFF | TGTGCCAGCAGCGATAGTGTAGGGGGTCAGGCTTTCTTT
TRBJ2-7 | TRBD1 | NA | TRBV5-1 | CASSPGTGGNEQYF | TGCGCCAGCAGCCCTGGGACAGGGGGCAACGAGCAGTACTTC
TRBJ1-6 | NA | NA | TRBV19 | CASSPSPSSYNSPLHF | TGTGCCAGTAGTCCCTCCCCGAGCTCCTATAATTCACCCCTCCACTTT
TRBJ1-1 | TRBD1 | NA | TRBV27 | CASRPDRAHTEAFF | TGTGCCAGCAGACCGGACAGGGCTCACACTGAAGCTTTCTTT
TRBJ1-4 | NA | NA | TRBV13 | CASSLSRGNEKLFF | TGTGCCAGCAGCTTAAGCAGGGGTAATGAAAAACTGTTTTTT
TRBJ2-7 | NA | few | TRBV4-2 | CASSQEWAGASDEQYF | TGTGCCAGCAGCCAAGAATGGGCGGGGGCCTCGGACGAGCAGTACTTC
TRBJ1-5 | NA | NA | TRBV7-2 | CASSLFGVGNQPQHF | TGTGCCAGCAGCTTATTCGGGGTGGGCAATCAGCCCCAGCATTTT
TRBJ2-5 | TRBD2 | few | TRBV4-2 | CASSPGLAGQETQYF | TGTGCCAGCAGCCCGGGACTAGCGGGACAAGAGACCCAGTACTTC
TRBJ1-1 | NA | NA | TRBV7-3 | CASSLTDSPNTEAFF | TGTGCCAGCAGCTTAACGGACAGCCCGAACACTGAAGCTTTCTTT
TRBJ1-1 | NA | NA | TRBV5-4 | CASSPDTMNTEAFF | TGTGCCAGCAGCCCGGACACTATGAACACTGAAGCTTTCTTT
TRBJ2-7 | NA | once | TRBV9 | CASFAALGDEQYF | TGTGCCAGCTTCGCCGCATTAGGAGACGAGCAGTACTTC
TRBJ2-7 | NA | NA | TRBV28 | CASSLLLANSYEQYF | TGTGCCAGCAGTCTGCTTCTAGCGAATTCCTACGAGCAGTACTTC
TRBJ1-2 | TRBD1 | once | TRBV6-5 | CASSWDSINYGYTF | TGTGCCAGCAGTTGGGACAGTATCAACTATGGCTACACCTTC
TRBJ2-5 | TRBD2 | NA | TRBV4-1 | CASSPWAGTRGGETQYF | TGCGCCAGCAGCCCTTGGGCCGGGACTAGAGGTGGAGAGACCCAGTACTTC